The 2 T cell receptor beta chains below were found in one sample sequenced in a study of blood T cells in healthy people across ages. Primers used in a second PCR of about 7 to 11 cycles were a sample-barcoded 5' primer and a J-beta primer mix. A single record per CDR3 protein comes from TCRdb applying MiXCR to the 5' RACE reads. In the table there are 800,000 to 1,000,000 distinct CDR3 sequences, roughly 52% of which are singletons. Source material: blood. The source is a man aged 30 to 45 in good health.

The chain uses TRBV5-6 and TRBJ2-7, with 7 bases identical to TRBD2. The J call is in doubt because the DNA end fits TRBJ2-5 better. The CDR3 has 15 residues. Looked up from germline, CDR1 is SGHDT and CDR2 is YYEEEE. CDR3 protein: CASSLSGGGLETQYF. Written as DNA, the CDR3 is TGTGCCAGCAGCTTGTCTGGGGGAGGGTTGGAGACCCAGTACTTC.

This clonotype was counted between two and nine times. The rearrangement links TRBV5-6 to TRBJ1-5, with D possibly being TRBD1 (5 bases). The CDR3 runs 17 residues. Trimming cost V 2 bases and J 0 bases, with 15 bases left between them. Germline V gene sequence: CDR1 SGHDT, CDR2 YYEEEE. The CDR3 region is CASSFSGARDSNQPQHF. The CDR3 DNA follows: TGTGCCAGCAGCTTCTCCGGGGCACGGGATAGCAATCAGCCCCAGCATTTT.